Below, 20 T cell receptor beta chains from the same sample are listed, as sequenced in a study of PD-L1 blockade in urothelial cancer. Assay used: immunoSEQ multiplex PCR; TCRdb lists only in-frame clones, some missing. The table lists tens of thousands of clones, 75% to 95% of them singletons. The sample's time point: peripheral blood 6 weeks after treatment start. Sample: PBMCs, taken around atezolizumab (anti-PD-L1) treatment. The receptors were gathered from a man between 70 and 80 years old with urothelial cancer.

The chain carries TRBV6-6 and TRBJ1-1; 7 positions agree with TRBD1. Germline CDR1 and CDR2: MNHNY and SVGAGI (reference sequence). This CDR3 comprises 11 residues. J gave up 8 bases and V 8 bases, and 5 bases lay outside the gene matches. In DNA, the CDR3 is TGTGCCAGCGGGAAGGACAGGGAAGCTTTCTTT. This gives the protein CASGKDREAFF.

The chain is built from TRBV28 and TRBJ1-5; D is unclear. CDR3 size: 16 residues. Germline V gene data show CDR1 as MDHEN and CDR2 as SYDVKM. V was pared by 3 bases and J by 2 bases, with 14 bases between. In nucleotides, the CDR3 is TGTGCCAGCAGTTTGCGGGCGGGGTCAGGCAATCAGCCCCAGCATTTT. It encodes CASSLRAGSGNQPQHF. The variable domain in full, with the rest retrieved from reference TRBV28 and TRBJ1-5, is DVKVTQSSRYLVKRTGEKVFLECVQDMDHENMFWYRQDPGLGLRLIYFSYDVKMKEKGDIPEGYSVSREKKERFSLILESASTNQTSMYLCASSLRAGSGNQPQHFGDGTRLSIL.

This clone was recorded only once. The V call is TRBV6-1, the J call TRBJ2-2; 7 positions match TRBD1. The CDR3 covers 13 residues. The germline V gene has CDR1 MNHNS and CDR2 SASEGT. With 7 bases clipped from V and 7 bases from J, the junction kept 6 bases outside the gene matches. The CDR3 region has the DNA TGTGCCAGCATAATAGGGGGCGGCGGGGAGCTGTTTTTT. Protein: CASIIGGGGELFF.

V usage is TRBV5-4 and J usage is TRBJ2-1; 7 nucleotides align to TRBD1. CDR3 length: 14 residues. CDR1 is SGHNT, CDR2 YYREEE, per germline (reference sequence). V dropped 4 bases and J dropped 5; count of bases not matched to a gene: 6. The chain's CDR3 is CASSVNRGNNEQFF. The CDR3 nucleotides are TGTGCCAGCAGCGTGAACAGGGGCAACAATGAGCAGTTCTTC.

The chain combines TRBV19 with TRBJ2-1, with TRBD1 matching over 7 bases. V trimming: 4 bases; J trimming: 9 bases; junction bases outside the gene matches: 9. Per the germline V gene, CDR1 is LNHDA and CDR2 is SQIVND (reference sequence). The CDR3 has 14 residues. DNA for the CDR3: TGTGCCAGTAGTAGTCAGACAGGGTTCGCTGAGCAGTTCTTC. Protein sequence: CASSSQTGFAEQFF.

This chain connects TRBV25-1 to TRBJ1-1; 10 nucleotides align to TRBD1. V lost 4 bases, J lost 4 bases, and 3 bases stayed unmatched. Germline CDR1 and CDR2: MGHDK and SYGVNS. CDR3 length equals 14 residues. This CDR3 is CASSAGQGLTEAFF. The CDR3, as DNA: TGTGCCAGCAGTGCGGGACAGGGGCTCACTGAAGCTTTCTTT. The complete variable domain, with remaining parts taken from reference TRBV25-1 and TRBJ1-1, reads EADIYQTPRYLVIGTGKKITLECSQTMGHDKMYWYQQDPGMELHLIHYSYGVNSTEKGDLSSESTVSRIRTEHFPLTLESARPSHTSQYLCASSAGQGLTEAFFGQGTRLTVV.

The chain links TRBV29-1 to TRBJ2-1; D is unresolved. Germline assignment: CDR1 SQVTM and CDR2 ANQGSEA. The germline V and J ends were trimmed by 7 bases and 4 bases, with 14 bases remaining between them. The CDR3 is made up of 13 amino acids. The CDR3 here is CSASWPTYNEQFF. As DNA, the CDR3 is TGCAGCGCTAGTTGGCCCACATACAATGAGCAGTTCTTC.

This chain links TRBV9 with TRBJ1-1, with TRBD1 identical over 8 bases. With V trimmed by 5 bases and J by 6 bases, 6 bases remained unmatched. The CDR3 consists of 13 residues. In germline, CDR1 is SGDLS, CDR2 YYNGEE. The CDR3 loop reads CASSQGAVAEAFF. CDR3 DNA: TGTGCCAGCAGTCAGGGGGCTGTCGCTGAAGCTTTCTTT.

In DNA form, the CDR3 reads TGTGCCAGCTCCCCAGGACTAGCGGGAGGAAGTGAGCAGTTCTTC. It yields the protein CASSPGLAGGSEQFF. The chain uses TRBV18 and TRBJ2-1; 14 nucleotides match TRBD2. Trimming cost V 6 bases and J 9 bases; bases outside gene matches: 7. The CDR3 consists of 15 residues. The germline gives CDR1 KGHSH, CDR2 LQKENI.

The chain employs TRBV6-5 and TRBJ2-6; 7 nucleotides match TRBD1. The CDR3 is 16 residues long. Trimming at V came to 0 bases and at J to 2 bases, leaving 1 base not matched to a gene. The germline V gene has CDR1 MNHEY and CDR2 SVGAGI. The CDR3 loop reads CASSYSTGAGANVLTF. CDR3 DNA: TGTGCCAGCAGTTACTCTACAGGGGCTGGGGCCAACGTCCTGACTTTC.

The rearrangement uses TRBV4-1 and TRBJ2-7; no definite D call. V shed 1 base and J shed 0 bases, with 13 bases lying between them. The CDR3 has 16 residues. Per the germline V gene, CDR1 is MGHRA and CDR2 is YSYEKL. The CDR3 DNA is TGCGCCAGCAGCCAAGCCGCCGCAGGCCCCTCCTACGAGCAGTACTTC. Its translation is CASSQAAAGPSYEQYF.

This clone was seen only once. This chain links TRBV28 with TRBJ2-1; 11 positions match TRBD2. With V trimmed by 4 bases and J by 10 bases, 3 bases remained unmatched. The CDR3 runs to 13 residues. Germline V gene sequence: CDR1 MDHEN, CDR2 SYDVKM. CDR3 in amino acids: CASSSSGRREQFF. The CDR3 nucleotides read TGTGCCAGCAGTTCTAGCGGGAGGAGGGAGCAGTTCTTC.

The chain joins TRBV18 to TRBJ1-5; weak D call: TRBD1 (6 bases). Deletions cut 6 bases from V and 4 bases from J, with 13 bases between. Germline V gene data show CDR1 as KGHSH and CDR2 as LQKENI. The CDR3 is 14 amino acids. The CDR3 nucleotides read TGTGCCAGCTCCCATATCCAGGGGAATCAGCCCCAGCATTTT. This gives the protein CASSHIQGNQPQHF.

The DNA for the CDR3 is TGTGCCAGCAGCTTAACGACAGGGGGATCTCGATATGGCTACACCTTC. Its protein product is CASSLTTGGSRYGYTF. The chain links TRBV7-3 to TRBJ1-2, with TRBD1 identical over 9 bases. Germline assignment: CDR1 SGHTA and CDR2 FQGTGA. There are 16 residues in the CDR3. With V trimmed by 0 bases and J by 5 bases, 7 bases remained unmatched. Supplemented by reference TRBV7-3 and TRBJ1-2, the full variable domain reads GAGVSQTPSNKVTEKGKYVELRCDPISGHTALYWYRQSLGQGPEFLIYFQGTGAADDSGLPNDRFFAVRPEGSVSTLKIQRTERGDSAVYLCASSLTTGGSRYGYTFGSGTRLTVV.

The rearrangement uses TRBV6-5 and TRBJ2-5; D is possibly TRBD2 (5 bases). This CDR3 is 13 amino acids long. The germline CDR1 and CDR2 sequences are MNHEY and SVGAGI. V lost 3 bases and J lost 2, with 7 bases in between. The CDR3 here is CASSYSGQETQYF. CDR3 in DNA: TGTGCCAGCAGTTATTCGGGGCAAGAGACCCAGTACTTC.

The rearrangement joins TRBV27 to TRBJ1-2; possibly TRBD1 for D (6 bases). The CDR3 sequence is 13 residues long. Germline V gene lookup returns CDR1 MNHEY and CDR2 SMNVEV (reference sequence). Trimming cost V 4 bases and J 4 bases, with 10 bases left between them. The CDR3 region has the DNA TGTGCCAGCAGTTCCGACAGGTTCTATGGCTACACCTTC. Protein product: CASSSDRFYGYTF.

This chain links TRBV28 with TRBJ2-7; D might be TRBD2 (5 bases). Germline V gene sequence: CDR1 MDHEN, CDR2 SYDVKM. V dropped 3 bases and J dropped 2 bases, with 11 bases sitting between them. The CDR3 is made up of 14 amino acids. CDR3 in DNA: TGTGCCAGCAGTTTGAGGGCCAGCACCTACGAGCAGTACTTC. Its translation is CASSLRASTYEQYF. Using reference TRBV28 and TRBJ2-7 for the parts outside the CDR3, the full variable domain is DVKVTQSSRYLVKRTGEKVFLECVQDMDHENMFWYRQDPGLGLRLIYFSYDVKMKEKGDIPEGYSVSREKKERFSLILESASTNQTSMYLCASSLRASTYEQYFGPGTRLTVT.

This chain connects TRBV15 to TRBJ2-1, with D hard to call. CDR3 length: 12 amino acids. The germline V gene encodes CDR1 LNHNV and CDR2 YYDKDF (reference sequence). Trimming stripped 1 base from V and 9 bases from J, with 7 bases between. This CDR3 is CATSRALSEQFF. The CDR3 DNA sequence: TGTGCCACCAGCAGAGCCCTAAGTGAGCAGTTCTTC.

The chain links TRBV28 to TRBJ2-5; 8 bases fit TRBD2. V shed 4 bases, J shed 5 bases, and the junction held 9 bases outside the gene matches. Germline-derived CDR1 and CDR2 are MDHEN and SYDVKM. The CDR3 totals 15 residues. CDR3 sequence reads: CASSSQSGGTETQYF. In DNA, the CDR3 is TGTGCCAGCAGTTCTCAGAGCGGGGGTACGGAGACCCAGTACTTC. Together with reference TRBV28 and TRBJ2-5, the CDR3 gives the full variable domain: DVKVTQSSRYLVKRTGEKVFLECVQDMDHENMFWYRQDPGLGLRLIYFSYDVKMKEKGDIPEGYSVSREKKERFSLILESASTNQTSMYLCASSSQSGGTETQYFGPGTRLLVL.

CDR3 residues: CASSLVAREGNTQYF. In DNA form, the CDR3 reads TGCGCCAGCAGCTTGGTTGCGCGGGAGGGGAATACGCAGTATTTT. This chain connects TRBV5-1 to TRBJ2-3; 9 nucleotides match TRBD2. The CDR3 length is 15 residues. Germline CDR1 SGHRS, CDR2 YFSETQ. Trimming at V came to 0 bases and at J to 7 bases, leaving 6 bases not matched to a gene.